Below, 13 T cell receptor beta chains from the same sample are listed, as sequenced in a study of blood T cell repertoires in COVID-19. Generated by immunoSEQ multiplex PCR, the TCRdb table keeps only in-frame clones and is missing some. The sample includes tens of thousands of clones, approximately 91% seen only once; the top ten take 10% to 15%. Sample: peripheral blood. All receptors derive from a human donor in a cohort sampled during active COVID-19.

The rearrangement uses TRBV7-2 and TRBJ1-6; unclear D gene. Trimming shortened V by 4 bases and J by 10 bases, and 17 bases separated the two germline ends. There are 15 residues in the CDR3. Germline V gene lookup returns CDR1 SGHTA and CDR2 FQGNSA. The DNA of the CDR3 is TGTGCCAGCAGCTCCCTCTGGGGAAGCGGCTCACCCCTCCACTTT. Translation gives CASSSLWGSGSPLHF.

The rearrangement joins TRBV5-1 to TRBJ2-1, with 14 bases that match TRBD2. CDR1 is SGHRS and CDR2 is YFSETQ in the germline V gene. Trimming at V came to 3 bases and at J to 6 bases, leaving 2 bases not matched to a gene. The CDR3 is 15 residues long. The CDR3, as DNA: TGCGCCAGCAGCTCCGGACTAGCGGGAGGCAATGAGCAGTTCTTC. Amino acid sequence: CASSSGLAGGNEQFF.

Only one count was recorded for this clone. This rearrangement joins TRBV29-1 to TRBJ2-7; D perhaps matches TRBD2 (6 bases). Germline CDR1 SQVTM, CDR2 ANQGSEA. The CDR3 has 13 amino acids. The germline V and J ends were trimmed by 4 bases and 0 bases, with 10 bases remaining between them. The DNA of the CDR3 is TGCAGCGTTGGCCGGGGGATCTCCTACGAGCAGTACTTC. It yields the protein CSVGRGISYEQYF.

This clone was found once. Germline and junction disagree at one end, which may indicate a read error. Other DNA sequences from this sample encode an identical CDR3 as well. The CDR3 reads CATSRDKEAGELFF. For the CDR3, the DNA is TGTGCCACCAGCAGAGATAAAGAGGCCGGGGAACTGTTTTTT. The J gene is TRBJ2-2, the V gene TRBV15, with D tentatively TRBD2 (5 bases). The germline gives CDR1 LNHNV, CDR2 YYDKDF (reference sequence). This CDR3 is built from 14 residues.

CDR3 coding DNA: TGTGCCAGCAGCGGGACAGCTGATAACTATGGCTACACCTTC. Protein sequence: CASSGTADNYGYTF. The chain recombines TRBV9 with TRBJ1-2; the D gene is possibly TRBD1 (6 bases). This CDR3 spans 14 amino acids. The germline V gene has CDR1 SGDLS and CDR2 YYNGEE. Deletions cut 3 bases from V and 1 base from J, with 10 bases between.

This chain uses TRBV7-2 with TRBJ2-2; maybe TRBD1 (5 bases). CDR1 is SGHTA, CDR2 FQGNSA, per germline. Trimming took off 6 bases at V and 6 bases at J, with 11 bases between the two ends. The CDR3 is 13 residues long. The CDR3 spells CASRPRVPGELFF. In DNA, the CDR3 is TGTGCCAGCAGACCCAGGGTTCCCGGGGAGCTGTTTTTT.

This rearrangement joins TRBV7-3 to TRBJ1-5, with D possibly matching TRBD1 (6 bases). V was cut by 5 bases and J by 6 bases, with 11 bases left in between. The germline V gene has CDR1 SGHTA and CDR2 FQGTGA. The CDR3 runs 13 residues. The CDR3 sequence: CASSREQGQPQHF. DNA of the CDR3: TGTGCCAGCAGCAGGGAACAGGGTCAGCCCCAGCATTTT.

This clone came up a few times. The gene calls are TRBV7-3 and TRBJ1-6, with D possibly being TRBD1 (5 bases). V dropped 6 bases and J dropped 1 base, with 10 bases sitting between them. Germline V gene data show CDR1 as SGHTA and CDR2 as FQGTGA. CDR3 length: 15 residues. The CDR3 here is CASSEQGSYNSPLHF. CDR3 nucleotides: TGTGCCAGCAGTGAGCAGGGTTCCTATAATTCACCCCTCCACTTT.

The rearrangement links TRBV6-5 to TRBJ1-3; 9 bases are a match to TRBD1. This CDR3 spans 13 amino acids. Unmatched junction bases numbered 4, after V lost 6 bases and J lost 7 bases. CDR1 and CDR2 (germline): MNHEY, SVGAGI. The CDR3 region has the DNA TGTGCCAGCAGCGGTGACAGGGGGAACACCATATATTTT. The encoded protein is CASSGDRGNTIYF.

The V and J genes are TRBV19 and TRBJ1-5; tentative D call: TRBD1 (6 bases). Germline V gene lookup returns CDR1 LNHDA and CDR2 SQIVND (reference sequence). Between the trimmed V and J ends, which lost 4 bases and 1 base, there was a span of 14 bases. The CDR3 sequence is 16 residues long. CDR3: CASSTTKRGSNQPQHF. CDR3 DNA: TGTGCCAGTAGTACAACCAAAAGGGGGAGCAATCAGCCCCAGCATTTT.

V and J are TRBV24-1 and TRBJ2-7; TRBD2 agrees at 7 bases. J was trimmed by 4 bases and V by 4 bases; bases with no gene match: 6. CDR3 length: 14 residues. CDR1 KGHDR and CDR2 SFDVKD come from the germline V gene. CDR3 sequence (DNA): TGTGCCACCAGTGAGTCGGGAGGCGGATACGAGCAGTACTTC. Its protein is CATSESGGGYEQYF.

This chain links TRBV7-9 with TRBJ2-1; D possibly corresponds to TRBD2 (6 bases). CDR1 and CDR2 (germline): SEHNR, FQNEAQ (reference sequence). The CDR3 has 15 residues. The germline V and J ends were trimmed by 5 bases and 4 bases, with 15 bases remaining between them. CDR3 bases: TGTGCCAGCAGCCACGGGGGTACAAAGTACAATGAGCAGTTCTTC. Its protein is CASSHGGTKYNEQFF.

This chain links TRBV6-5 with TRBJ1-2, with 7 bases aligning to TRBD1. CDR3 size: 14 residues. V dropped 0 bases and J dropped 8; count of bases not matched to a gene: 6. Looked up from germline, CDR1 is MNHEY and CDR2 is SVGAGI. CDR3 sequence (DNA): TGTGCCAGCAGTTACTCGCGAGGGGGCTGGGGCTACACCTTC. Translation gives CASSYSRGGWGYTF.